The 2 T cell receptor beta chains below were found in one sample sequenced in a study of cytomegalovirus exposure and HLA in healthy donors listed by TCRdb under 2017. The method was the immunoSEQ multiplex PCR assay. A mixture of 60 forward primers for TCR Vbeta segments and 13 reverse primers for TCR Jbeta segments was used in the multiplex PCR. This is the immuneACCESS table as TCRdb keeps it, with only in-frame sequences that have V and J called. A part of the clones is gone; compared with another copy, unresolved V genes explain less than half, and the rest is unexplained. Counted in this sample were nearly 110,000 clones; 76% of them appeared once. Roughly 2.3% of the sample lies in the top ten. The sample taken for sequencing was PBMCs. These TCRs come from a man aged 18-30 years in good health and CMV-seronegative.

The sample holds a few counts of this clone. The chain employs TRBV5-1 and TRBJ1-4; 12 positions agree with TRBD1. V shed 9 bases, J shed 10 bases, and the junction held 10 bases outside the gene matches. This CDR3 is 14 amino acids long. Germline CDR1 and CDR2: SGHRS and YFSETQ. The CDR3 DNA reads TGCGCCACCTCCCCCGGGACAGGGGGCGGAAAACTGTTTTTT. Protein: CATSPGTGGGKLFF.

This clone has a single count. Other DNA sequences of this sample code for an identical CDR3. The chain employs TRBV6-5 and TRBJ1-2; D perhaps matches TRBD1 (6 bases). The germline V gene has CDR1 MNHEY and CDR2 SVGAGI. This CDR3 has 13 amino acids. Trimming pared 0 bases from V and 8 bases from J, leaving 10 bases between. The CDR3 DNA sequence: TGTGCCAGCAGTTACTCGACAGGCGGAGGCTACACCTTC. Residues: CASSYSTGGGYTF.